These 11 T cell receptor beta chains were all obtained from the same sample, sequenced in a study of T cell repertoires in cytomegalovirus infection. TCRdb recomputed calls from the reads with MiXCR, one row per CDR3 protein. In the table there are 450,000 to 600,000 distinct CDR3 sequences, roughly 42% of which are singletons. Their antigens remain unidentified. The sequencing here drew on cultured PBMCs, taken from culture after CMV antigen stimulation. These receptors came from a human donor in good health (CMV status not recorded). Some clones in this sample may be carry-over from other donors' samples.

J is TRBJ2-5 and V is TRBV19, with D possibly TRBD2 on 5 matching bases. The germline V gene has CDR1 LNHDA and CDR2 SQIVND (reference sequence). Trimming took off 10 bases at V and 0 bases at J, with 9 bases between the two ends. The CDR3 is made up of 12 amino acids. DNA for the CDR3: TGTGCCACCCTGGACTACCAAGAGACCCAGTACTTC. Its protein is CATLDYQETQYF. The whole variable domain, filled in from reference TRBV19 and TRBJ2-5, reads DGGITQSPKYLFRKEGQNVTLSCEQNLNHDAMYWYRQDPGQGLRLIYYSQIVNDFQKGDIAEGYSVSREKKESFPLTVTSAQKNPTAFYLCATLDYQETQYFGPGTRLLVL.

The V call is TRBV27, the J call TRBJ2-2; D gene unclear. The V gene's germline CDR1 is MNHEY and CDR2 SMNVEV (reference sequence). This CDR3 is 14 amino acids long. Trimming left V 7 bases short and J 5 bases short, with 14 bases between. The CDR3 reads CASTYLAGTGELFF. The CDR3 coding sequence is TGTGCCAGCACTTACTTAGCCGGAACCGGGGAGCTGTTTTTT.

The chain uses TRBV6-2 or TRBV6-3 and TRBJ2-5, with D unclear. The CDR3 has 16 residues. Looked up from germline, CDR1 is MNHEY and CDR2 is SVGEGT. V was cut by 4 bases and J by 0 bases, with 15 bases left in between. The CDR3 is CASSLSPLGYQETQYF. The CDR3 bases are TGTGCCAGCAGTTTGTCGCCCCTGGGGTACCAAGAGACCCAGTACTTC.

This chain links TRBV20-1 with TRBJ2-3; 10 bases fit TRBD1. CDR1 is DFQATT and CDR2 is SNEGSKA in the germline V gene (reference sequence). V shed 5 bases, J shed 5 bases, and the junction held 4 bases outside the gene matches. This CDR3 is built from 13 residues. The CDR3: CSAGGTGVDTQYF. As DNA, the CDR3 is TGCAGTGCTGGGGGGACAGGGGTAGATACGCAGTATTTT.

This clonotype has a count of ten or more. The chain combines TRBV7-8 with TRBJ2-2, with D perhaps TRBD1 (5 bases). Germline V gene lookup returns CDR1 SGHVS and CDR2 FQNEAQ. The V end was cut by 2 bases, the J end by 4 bases, with 8 bases between. CDR3 length: 14 residues. CDR3 protein: CASSLSRGTGELFF. CDR3 sequence (DNA): TGTGCCAGCAGCTTATCTAGGGGCACCGGGGAGCTGTTTTTT. The variable domain in full, completed from reference TRBV7-8 and TRBJ2-2, reads GAGVSQSPRYKVAKRGQDVALRCDPISGHVSLFWYQQALGQGPEFLTYFQNEAQLDKSGLPSDRFFAERPEGSVSTLKIQRTQQEDSAVYLCASSLSRGTGELFFGEGSRLTVL.

The V and J genes are TRBV19 and TRBJ2-7, with 7 nucleotides matching TRBD1. V trimming: 5 bases; J trimming: 2 bases; junction bases outside the gene matches: 21. The germline V gene encodes CDR1 LNHDA and CDR2 SQIVND (reference sequence). The CDR3 is 19 residues long. CDR3 coding DNA: TGTGCCAGTAGTGCCCGCCGGGACAGTTATTACCTGGCCGCCTACGAGCAGTACTTC. It translates to CASSARRDSYYLAAYEQYF.

This clonotype was seen many times. This chain joins TRBV12-3 or TRBV12-4 and TRBJ2-6; 8 bases map to TRBD1. The CDR3 loop spans 16 amino acids. The trim removed 4 bases at V and 0 bases at J, leaving 2 bases unmatched. DNA for the CDR3: TGTGCCAGCAGTTGGACAGGGCCCTCTGGGGCCAACGTCCTGACTTTC. Translating it yields CASSWTGPSGANVLTF.

The V and J genes are TRBV7-9 and TRBJ1-2; D may be TRBD1 (5 bases). Germline CDR1 is SEHNR and CDR2 is FQNEAQ (reference sequence). Trimming took off 5 bases at V and 3 bases at J, with 16 bases between the two ends. The CDR3 totals 15 residues. The DNA for the CDR3 is TGTGCCAGCAGCCCCCGGCAGGGATGGGACTATGGCTACACCTTC. This encodes CASSPRQGWDYGYTF.

This chain joins TRBV7-2 and TRBJ2-7; D may be TRBD2 (6 bases). The CDR3 contains 14 residues. Germline V gene lookup returns CDR1 SGHTA and CDR2 FQGNSA. V lost 5 bases and J lost 6, with 17 bases in between. CDR3 in DNA: TGTGCCAGCAGCGATTTCGGTTCTAGCGCCGAGCAGTACTTC. It codes for CASSDFGSSAEQYF.

The rearrangement joins TRBV20-1 to TRBJ2-5; 8 nucleotides line up with TRBD1. Germline CDR1 and CDR2: DFQATT and SNEGSKA (reference sequence). Unmatched junction bases numbered 9, after V lost 5 bases and J lost 4 bases. The CDR3 extends over 14 amino acids. The CDR3 DNA reads as TGCAGTGCTGGGGACAGGAGGGGTAGAGAGACCCAGTACTTC. This sequence encodes CSAGDRRGRETQYF.

J is TRBJ2-3 and V is TRBV27, with TRBD1 identical over 8 bases. The CDR3 sequence is 16 residues long. Germline CDR1 is MNHEY and CDR2 is SMNVEV (reference sequence). V lost 5 bases and J lost 4; bases outside the gene matches: 11. CDR3 in amino acids: CASSARQGSWADTQYF. In nucleotides, the CDR3 is TGTGCCAGCAGTGCCAGACAGGGGTCCTGGGCAGATACGCAGTATTTT.